This T cell receptor (beta chain) was obtained from a study of blood T cell repertoires in COVID-19. About the study: The samples span acute and convalescent COVID-19 from the United States, Italy and Spain. PBMCs, B-cell-depleted T cells, or T cells provided the cDNA or gDNA that made up the material.

The CDR3 spans 14 residues. The V and J ends lost 2 bases and 2 bases respectively, with 10 bases between them. CDR1 KGHSH and CDR2 LQKENI come from the germline V gene. In the source study's methods: Reference gene primers were amplified, and this amplification served to estimate nucleated cell counts. TCRdb's copy holds only in-frame clones and misses some; the assay was immunoSEQ multiplex PCR. The V and J calls and clone size come from that table; D and trimming were worked out from the DNA. The sample lists roughly 41,000 clones, roughly 88% occurring once. Sample: peripheral blood. The sequence was obtained from a man in his sixties with active COVID-19. The genes are TRBV18 and TRBJ2-7, with D unresolved. The CDR3 here is CASSPGDGTYEQYF. The CDR3 DNA reads TGTGCCAGCTCACCAGGAGACGGAACCTACGAGCAGTACTTC.